This T cell receptor beta chain came from a study of OX40 agonist ivuxolimab in advanced cancers. Looking at the study overall: Patients were treated with ivuxolimab, an agonistic anti-OX40 (CD134) antibody. Findings and limits, study-wide: The mean number of expanded clones was higher in CD8+ T cells than in CD4+.

The CDR3 totals 15 residues. V lost 8 bases and J 1 base, leaving 17 bases between the germline ends. CDR1 and CDR2 from the germline V gene are SNHLY and FYNNEI. The data were produced by immunoSEQ multiplex PCR, yet TCRdb's version contains in-frame clones alone and is incomplete. The sample consists of fewer than 70,000 clones, roughly 87% of them appearing once. Note on this clone: The antigen is undetermined.

Sequences were derived from CD4+ or CD8+ T cells sorted from blood, sampled in a trial of the OX40 agonist ivuxolimab. The chain recombines TRBV2 with TRBJ1-2; D remains unclear. The receptor's source is an adult with an advanced solid tumor such as melanoma, head and neck, liver or kidney cancer. CDR3 coding DNA: TGTGCCAGCCGTGTGTCAGCGACGATTAACTATGGCTACACCTTC. Protein product: CASRVSATINYGYTF.